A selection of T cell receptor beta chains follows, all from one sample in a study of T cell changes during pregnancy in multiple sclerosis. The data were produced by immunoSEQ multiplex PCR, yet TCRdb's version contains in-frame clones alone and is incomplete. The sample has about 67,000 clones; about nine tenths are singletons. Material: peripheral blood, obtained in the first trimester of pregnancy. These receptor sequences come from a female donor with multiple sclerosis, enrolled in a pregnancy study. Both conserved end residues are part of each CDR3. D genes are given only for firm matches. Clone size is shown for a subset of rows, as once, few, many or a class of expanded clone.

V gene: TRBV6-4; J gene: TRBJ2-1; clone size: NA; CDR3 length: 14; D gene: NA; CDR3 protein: CASSDSRSSPEQFF; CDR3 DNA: TGTGCCAGCAGTGACTCCCGGAGCTCCCCCGAGCAGTTCTTC
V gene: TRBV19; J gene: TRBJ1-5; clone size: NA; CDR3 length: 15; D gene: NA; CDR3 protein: CASGGGARVEGPQHF; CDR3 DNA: TGTGCCAGTGGGGGGGGCGCGCGGGTCGAAGGGCCCCAGCATTTT
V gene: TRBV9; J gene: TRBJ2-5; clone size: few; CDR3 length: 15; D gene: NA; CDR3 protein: CASSVGRGQRETQYF; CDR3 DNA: TGTGCCAGCAGCGTAGGGCGGGGGCAGAGGGAGACCCAGTACTTC
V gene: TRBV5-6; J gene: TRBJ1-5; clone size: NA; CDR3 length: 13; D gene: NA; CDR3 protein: CASSLYRGQPQHF; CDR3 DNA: TGTGCCAGCAGCTTGTATAGGGGCCAGCCCCAGCATTTT
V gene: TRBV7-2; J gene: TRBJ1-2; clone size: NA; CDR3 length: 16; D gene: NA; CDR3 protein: CASSFNLQVEYYGYTF; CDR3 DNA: TGTGCCAGCAGCTTCAATCTACAGGTCGAATACTATGGCTACACCTTC
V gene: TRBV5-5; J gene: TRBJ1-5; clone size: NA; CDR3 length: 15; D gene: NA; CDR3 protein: CASSLAPNSNQPQHF; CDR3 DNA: TGTGCCAGCAGCTTAGCTCCTAATAGCAATCAGCCCCAGCATTTT
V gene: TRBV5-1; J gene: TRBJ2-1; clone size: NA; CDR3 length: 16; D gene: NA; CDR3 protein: CASSLSWERAYNEQFF; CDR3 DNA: TGCGCCAGCAGCTTGAGTTGGGAGAGAGCCTACAATGAGCAGTTCTTC
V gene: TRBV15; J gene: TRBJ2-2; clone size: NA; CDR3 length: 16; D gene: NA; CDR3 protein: CATSRDRSANTGELFF; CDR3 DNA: TGTGCCACCAGCAGAGATCGAAGCGCGAACACCGGGGAGCTGTTTTTT
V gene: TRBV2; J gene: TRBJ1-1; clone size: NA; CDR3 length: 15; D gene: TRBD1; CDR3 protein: CASSVGQGGNTEAFF; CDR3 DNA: TGTGCCAGCAGTGTCGGACAGGGAGGGAACACTGAAGCTTTCTTT
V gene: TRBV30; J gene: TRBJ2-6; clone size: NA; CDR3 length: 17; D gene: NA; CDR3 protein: CAWSSTRGSPGANVLTF; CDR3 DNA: TGTGCCTGGAGTTCTACCAGAGGGTCTCCCGGGGCCAACGTCCTGACTTTC
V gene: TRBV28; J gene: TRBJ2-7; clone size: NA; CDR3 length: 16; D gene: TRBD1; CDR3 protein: CASSLIPGTGRQEQYF; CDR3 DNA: TGTGCCAGCAGTTTAATTCCGGGGACAGGGCGTCAAGAGCAGTACTTC
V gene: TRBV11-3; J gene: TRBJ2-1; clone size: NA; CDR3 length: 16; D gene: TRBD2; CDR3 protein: CASSTGLAGGISEQFF; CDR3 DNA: TGTGCCAGCAGCACGGGACTAGCGGGAGGGATTAGTGAGCAGTTCTTC
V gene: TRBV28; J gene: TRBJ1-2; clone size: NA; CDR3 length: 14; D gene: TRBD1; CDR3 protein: CASSFPDRDYGYTF; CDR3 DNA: TGTGCCAGCAGTTTCCCGGACAGGGACTATGGCTACACCTTC
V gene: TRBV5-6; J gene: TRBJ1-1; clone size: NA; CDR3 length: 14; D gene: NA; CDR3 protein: CASSPAGWDTEAFF; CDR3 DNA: TGTGCCAGCAGCCCGGCAGGATGGGACACTGAAGCTTTCTTT
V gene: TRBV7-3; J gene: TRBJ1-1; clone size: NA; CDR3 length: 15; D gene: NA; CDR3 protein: CASSLIGGAATEAFF; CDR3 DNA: TGTGCCAGCAGCTTAATTGGGGGGGCTGCCACTGAAGCTTTCTTT
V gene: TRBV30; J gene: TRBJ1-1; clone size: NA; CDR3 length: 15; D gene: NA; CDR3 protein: CAWSVRGVVTQRAFF; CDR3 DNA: TGTGCCTGGAGTGTACGAGGCGTAGTCACCCAGCGGGCTTTCTTT
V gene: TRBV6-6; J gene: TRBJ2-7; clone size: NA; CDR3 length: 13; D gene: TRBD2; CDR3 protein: CATQREGTAEQYF; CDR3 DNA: TGTGCCACCCAGCGGGAGGGAACCGCCGAGCAGTACTTC
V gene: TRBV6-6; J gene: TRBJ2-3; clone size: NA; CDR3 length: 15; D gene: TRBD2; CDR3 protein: CASRGLAGPTDTQYF; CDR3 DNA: TGTGCCAGCAGAGGACTAGCGGGACCCACAGATACGCAGTATTTT
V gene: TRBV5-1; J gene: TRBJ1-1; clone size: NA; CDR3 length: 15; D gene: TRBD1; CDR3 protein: CASSLRTGMNTEAFF; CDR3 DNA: TGCGCCAGCAGCTTGAGGACAGGGATGAACACTGAAGCTTTCTTT
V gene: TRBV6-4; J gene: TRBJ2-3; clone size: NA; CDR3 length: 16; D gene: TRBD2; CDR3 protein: CASSDSRTSFTDTQYF; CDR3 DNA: TGTGCCAGCAGTGACTCGCGGACTAGTTTCACAGATACGCAGTATTTT
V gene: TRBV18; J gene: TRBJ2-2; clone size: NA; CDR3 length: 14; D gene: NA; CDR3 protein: CASSQQGYGGELFF; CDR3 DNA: TGTGCCAGCTCACAACAGGGTTATGGCGGGGAGCTGTTTTTT
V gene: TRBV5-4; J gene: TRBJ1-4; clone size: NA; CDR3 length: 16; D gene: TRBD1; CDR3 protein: CASSPQPGQGNEKLFF; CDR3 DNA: TGTGCCAGCAGCCCTCAACCGGGACAGGGTAATGAAAAACTGTTTTTT